This TCR beta chain was obtained from a study of cytomegalovirus exposure and HLA in healthy donors. Study-level results: The investigators catalogued 150 to 200 TCR beta chains as cytomegalovirus-associated. Rarity held for most TCR sequences, but there were some public TCRs that occurred in many donors.

A remark on this clone: What it binds is not known.

The method was immunoSEQ multiplex PCR; TCRdb's version includes in-frame clones alone and lacks a portion of them. The sample lists tens of thousands of clones; roughly 84% were seen once. V was pared by 0 bases and J by 5 bases, with 10 bases between. The CDR3 length is 14 residues. Germline loops: CDR1 SGHRS, CDR2 YFSETQ. Sequences were obtained from PBMCs. The chain employs TRBV5-1 and TRBJ2-3; TRBD2 might be the D (6 bases). This receptor was taken from a woman aged 18-29 years in good health and CMV-seropositive. The CDR3 sequence: CASSLDRGGDTQYF. In nucleotides, the CDR3 is TGCGCCAGCAGCTTGGATCGGGGAGGAGATACGCAGTATTTT.